This TCR beta chain comes out of a study of T cell changes during pregnancy in multiple sclerosis (dated by TCRdb to between 2018 and 2021). Broadly, across the study: The study examined how the T cell repertoire changed over the course of pregnancy in women with multiple sclerosis.

Libraries came from the immunoSEQ multiplex PCR assay. TCRdb limited this immuneACCESS table to in-frame rearrangements with V and J called. A share of clones is missing; checked studies link under half to unresolved V genes, and the rest is unexplained. The sample profile shows around 96,000 clones; approximately 95% of them were found once. Around 4.5% of the sample is held by the ten biggest clonotypes. Taken from cysteine to phenylalanine, the CDR3 has 14 residues. The read is trimmed to its CDR3 DNA, 42 bases read in frame from base 1. Reading the germline V gene (reference sequence) gives CDR1 MNHEY and CDR2 SMNVEV. V is pared back by 3 bases and J by 2 bases, with 11 bases lying between the germline termini. Notes on this clone: This receptor's antigen is unknown. One base away there is no much larger clone; base qualities are not given.

This sequence was found in a female donor with multiple sclerosis, enrolled in a pregnancy study. The receptor chain draws on TRBV27 and TRBJ2-7; the D gene identity is not certain. Sequencing used peripheral blood, obtained in the first trimester of pregnancy. The nucleotide sequence is given as TGTGCCAGCAGTTTTTCAGGTACCCCCTACGAGCAGTACTTC. The translation is CASSFSGTPYEQYF.